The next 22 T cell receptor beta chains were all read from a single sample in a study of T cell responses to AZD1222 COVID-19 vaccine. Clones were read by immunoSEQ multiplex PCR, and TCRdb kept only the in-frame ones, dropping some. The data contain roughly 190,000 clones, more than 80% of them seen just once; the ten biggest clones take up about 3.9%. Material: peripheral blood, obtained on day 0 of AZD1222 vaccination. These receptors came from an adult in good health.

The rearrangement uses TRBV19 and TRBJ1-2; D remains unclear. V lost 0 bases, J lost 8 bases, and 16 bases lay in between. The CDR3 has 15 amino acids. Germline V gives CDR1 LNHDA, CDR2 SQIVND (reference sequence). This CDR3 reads CASSIDLGSLRGYTF. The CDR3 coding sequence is TGTGCCAGTAGTATAGATCTGGGGAGTTTGCGGGGCTACACCTTC.

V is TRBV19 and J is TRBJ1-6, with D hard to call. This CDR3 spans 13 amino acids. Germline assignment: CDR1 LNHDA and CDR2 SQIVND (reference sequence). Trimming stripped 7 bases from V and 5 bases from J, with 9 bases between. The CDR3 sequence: CASNRQDNSPLHF. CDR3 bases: TGTGCCAGTAACCGGCAGGATAATTCACCCCTCCACTTT. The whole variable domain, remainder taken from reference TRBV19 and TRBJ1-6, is DGGITQSPKYLFRKEGQNVTLSCEQNLNHDAMYWYRQDPGQGLRLIYYSQIVNDFQKGDIAEGYSVSREKKESFPLTVTSAQKNPTAFYLCASNRQDNSPLHFGNGTRLTVT.

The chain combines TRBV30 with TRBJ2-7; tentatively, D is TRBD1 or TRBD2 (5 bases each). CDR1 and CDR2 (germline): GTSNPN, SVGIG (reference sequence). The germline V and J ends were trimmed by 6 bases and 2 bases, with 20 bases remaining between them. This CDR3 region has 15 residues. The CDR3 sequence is CACSLGAGNPYEQYF. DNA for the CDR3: TGTGCCTGTAGTCTCGGGGCAGGTAACCCCTACGAGCAGTACTTC.

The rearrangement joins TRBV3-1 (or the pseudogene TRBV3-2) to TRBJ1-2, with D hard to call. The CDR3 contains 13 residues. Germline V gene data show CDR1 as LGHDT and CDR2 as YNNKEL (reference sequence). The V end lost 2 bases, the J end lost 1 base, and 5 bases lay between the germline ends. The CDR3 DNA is TGTGCCAGCAGCCAAATGCTTAACTATGGCTACACCTTC. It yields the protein CASSQMLNYGYTF.

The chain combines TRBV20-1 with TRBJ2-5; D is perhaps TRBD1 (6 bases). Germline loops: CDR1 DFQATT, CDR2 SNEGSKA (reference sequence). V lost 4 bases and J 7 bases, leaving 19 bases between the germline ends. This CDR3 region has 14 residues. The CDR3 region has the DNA TGCAGTGCTACTGAGGACATTTTGACAGGGACCCAGTACTTC. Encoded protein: CSATEDILTGTQYF.

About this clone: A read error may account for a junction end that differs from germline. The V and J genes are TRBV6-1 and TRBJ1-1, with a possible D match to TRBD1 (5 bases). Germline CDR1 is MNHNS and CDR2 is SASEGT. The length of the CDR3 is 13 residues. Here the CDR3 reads CASTEGTGTEAFF. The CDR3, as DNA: TGTGCCAGCACTGAAGGGACGGGCACTGAAGCTTTCTTT.

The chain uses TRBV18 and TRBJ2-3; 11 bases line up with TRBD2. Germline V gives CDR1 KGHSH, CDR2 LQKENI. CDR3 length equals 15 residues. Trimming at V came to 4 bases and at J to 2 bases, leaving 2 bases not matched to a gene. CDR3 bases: TGTGCCAGCTCACGACTAGCGGGAACCACAGATACGCAGTATTTT. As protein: CASSRLAGTTDTQYF.

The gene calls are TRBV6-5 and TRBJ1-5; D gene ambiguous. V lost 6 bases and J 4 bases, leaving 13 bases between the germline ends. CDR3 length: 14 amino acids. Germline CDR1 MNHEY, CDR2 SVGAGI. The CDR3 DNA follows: TGTGCCAGCAGCGCCGGGAGGGCAAATCAGCCCCAGCATTTT. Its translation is CASSAGRANQPQHF.

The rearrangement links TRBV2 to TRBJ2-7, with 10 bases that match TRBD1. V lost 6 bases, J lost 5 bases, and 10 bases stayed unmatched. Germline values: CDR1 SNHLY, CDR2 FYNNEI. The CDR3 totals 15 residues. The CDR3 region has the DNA TGTGCCAGCAGGGCCGGGGGACAGGGGACAGACGAGCAGTACTTC. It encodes CASRAGGQGTDEQYF.

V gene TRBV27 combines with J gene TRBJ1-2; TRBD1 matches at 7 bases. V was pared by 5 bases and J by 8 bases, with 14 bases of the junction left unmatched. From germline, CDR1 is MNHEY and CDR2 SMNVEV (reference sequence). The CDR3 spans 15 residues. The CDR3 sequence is CASSAQGVGAWGYTF. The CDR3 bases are TGTGCCAGCAGTGCCCAGGGGGTGGGGGCCTGGGGCTACACCTTC.

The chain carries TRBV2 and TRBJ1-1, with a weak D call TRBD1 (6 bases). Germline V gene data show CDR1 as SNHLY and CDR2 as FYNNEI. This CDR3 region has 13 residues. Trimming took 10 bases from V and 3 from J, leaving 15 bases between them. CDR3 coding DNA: TGTGCCACAGTACCAGGGGTTTACACTGAAGCTTTCTTT. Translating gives CATVPGVYTEAFF.

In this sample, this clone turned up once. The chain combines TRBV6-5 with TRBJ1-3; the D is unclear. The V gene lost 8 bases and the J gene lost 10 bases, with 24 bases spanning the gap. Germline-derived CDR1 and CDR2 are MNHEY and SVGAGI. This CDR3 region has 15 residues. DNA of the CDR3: TGTGCCAGCTCCTTAGCGGTAGTGGGAGATAGTACCATATATTTT. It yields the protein CASSLAVVGDSTIYF.

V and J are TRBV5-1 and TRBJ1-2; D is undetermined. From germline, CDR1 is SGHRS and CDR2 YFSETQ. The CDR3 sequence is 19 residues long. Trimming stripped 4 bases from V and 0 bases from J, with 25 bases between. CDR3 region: CASSPEGSGDILANYGYTF. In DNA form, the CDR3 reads TGCGCCAGCAGCCCGGAAGGGAGTGGGGATATATTGGCTAACTATGGCTACACCTTC. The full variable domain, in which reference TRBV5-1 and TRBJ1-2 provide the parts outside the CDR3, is KAGVTQTPRYLIKTRGQQVTLSCSPISGHRSVSWYQQTPGQGLQFLFEYFSETQRNKGNFPGRFSGRQFSNSRSEMNVSTLELGDSALYLCASSPEGSGDILANYGYTFGSGTRLTVV.

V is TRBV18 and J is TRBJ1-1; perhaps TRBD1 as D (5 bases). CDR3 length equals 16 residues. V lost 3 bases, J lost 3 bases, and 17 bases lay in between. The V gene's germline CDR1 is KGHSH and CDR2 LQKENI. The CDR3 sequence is CASSPTSPGSHTEAFF. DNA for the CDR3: TGTGCCAGCTCACCGACGAGTCCAGGGTCTCACACTGAAGCTTTCTTT.

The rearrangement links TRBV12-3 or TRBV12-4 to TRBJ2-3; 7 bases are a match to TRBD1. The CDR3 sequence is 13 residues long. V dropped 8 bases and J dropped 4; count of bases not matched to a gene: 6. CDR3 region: CASFKGAADTQYF. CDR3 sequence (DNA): TGTGCCAGCTTTAAGGGGGCGGCAGATACGCAGTATTTT.

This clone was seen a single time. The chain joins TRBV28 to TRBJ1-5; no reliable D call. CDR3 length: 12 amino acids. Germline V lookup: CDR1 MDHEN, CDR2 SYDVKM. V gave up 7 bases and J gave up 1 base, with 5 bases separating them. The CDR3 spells CASTQSNQPQHF. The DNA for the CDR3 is TGTGCCAGCACCCAGAGCAATCAGCCCCAGCATTTT.

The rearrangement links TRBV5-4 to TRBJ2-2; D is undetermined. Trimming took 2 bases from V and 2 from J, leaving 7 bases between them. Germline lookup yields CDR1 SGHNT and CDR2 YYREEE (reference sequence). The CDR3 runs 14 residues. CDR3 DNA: TGTGCCAGCAGCTTAGGAGCAAACACCGGGGAGCTGTTTTTT. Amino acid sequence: CASSLGANTGELFF.

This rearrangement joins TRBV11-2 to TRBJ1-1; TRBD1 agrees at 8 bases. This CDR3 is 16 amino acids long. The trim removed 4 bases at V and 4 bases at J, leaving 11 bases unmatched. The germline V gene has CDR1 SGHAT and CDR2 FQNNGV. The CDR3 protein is CASSYPTGGTPTEAFF. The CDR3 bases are TGTGCCAGCAGCTATCCAACAGGGGGTACGCCCACTGAAGCTTTCTTT.

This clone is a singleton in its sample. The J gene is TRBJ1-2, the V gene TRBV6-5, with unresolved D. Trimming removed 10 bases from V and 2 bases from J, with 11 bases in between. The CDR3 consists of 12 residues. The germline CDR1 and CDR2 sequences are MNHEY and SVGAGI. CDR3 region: CATKTPNYGYTF. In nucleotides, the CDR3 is TGTGCCACCAAGACCCCCAACTATGGCTACACCTTC.

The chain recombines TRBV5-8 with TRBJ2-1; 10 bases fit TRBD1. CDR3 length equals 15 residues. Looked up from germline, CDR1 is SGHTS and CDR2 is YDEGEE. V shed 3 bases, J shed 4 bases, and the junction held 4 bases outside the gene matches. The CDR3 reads CASSSRDRGYNEQFF. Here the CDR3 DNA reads TGTGCCAGCAGCTCCCGGGACAGGGGTTACAATGAGCAGTTCTTC.

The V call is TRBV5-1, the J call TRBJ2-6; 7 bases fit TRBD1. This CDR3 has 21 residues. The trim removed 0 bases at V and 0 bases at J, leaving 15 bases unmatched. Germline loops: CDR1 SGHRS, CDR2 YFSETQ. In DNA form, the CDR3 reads TGCGCCAGCAGCTTGGAGGGGGCTGAGGGCTTACCGAGCTCTGGGGCCAACGTCCTGACTTTC. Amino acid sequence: CASSLEGAEGLPSSGANVLTF.

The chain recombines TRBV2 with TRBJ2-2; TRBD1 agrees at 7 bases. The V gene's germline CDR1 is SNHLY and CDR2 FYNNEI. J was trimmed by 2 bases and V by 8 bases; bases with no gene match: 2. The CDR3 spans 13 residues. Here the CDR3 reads CASQGENTGELFF. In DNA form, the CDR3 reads TGTGCCAGCCAGGGGGAAAACACCGGGGAGCTGTTTTTT.